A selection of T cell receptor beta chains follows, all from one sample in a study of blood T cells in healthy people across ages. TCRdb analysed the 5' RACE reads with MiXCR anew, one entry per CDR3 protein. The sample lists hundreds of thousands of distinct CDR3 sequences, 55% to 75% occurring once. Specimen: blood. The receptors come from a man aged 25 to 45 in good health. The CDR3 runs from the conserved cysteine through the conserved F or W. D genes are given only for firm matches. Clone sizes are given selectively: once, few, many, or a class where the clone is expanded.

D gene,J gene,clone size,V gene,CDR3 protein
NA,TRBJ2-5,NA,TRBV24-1,CATGTQETQYF
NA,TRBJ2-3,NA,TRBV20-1,CSAKRPLARTDTQYF
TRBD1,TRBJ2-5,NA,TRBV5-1,CASSLADRGLWTQYF
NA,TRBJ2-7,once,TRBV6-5,CASSPPSSCEQYF
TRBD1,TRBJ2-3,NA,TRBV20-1,CSARDGRQGPTDTQYF
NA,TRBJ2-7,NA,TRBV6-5,CASSYGGRSYEQYF
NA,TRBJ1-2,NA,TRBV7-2,CASSQNSGLPRNYGYTF
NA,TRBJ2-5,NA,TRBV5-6,CASSTNRRRSVETQYF
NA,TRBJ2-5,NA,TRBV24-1,CATSDFKGWEETQYF
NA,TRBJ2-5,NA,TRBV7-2,CASSLLTGQTETQYF
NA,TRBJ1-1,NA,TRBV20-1,CSALPYDALNTEAFF
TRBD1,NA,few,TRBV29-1,CSVGQGIVGEQYF
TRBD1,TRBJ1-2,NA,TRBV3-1,CASTQGAGPYGYTF
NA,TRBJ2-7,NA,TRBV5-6,CASSSPPGHNTYEQYF